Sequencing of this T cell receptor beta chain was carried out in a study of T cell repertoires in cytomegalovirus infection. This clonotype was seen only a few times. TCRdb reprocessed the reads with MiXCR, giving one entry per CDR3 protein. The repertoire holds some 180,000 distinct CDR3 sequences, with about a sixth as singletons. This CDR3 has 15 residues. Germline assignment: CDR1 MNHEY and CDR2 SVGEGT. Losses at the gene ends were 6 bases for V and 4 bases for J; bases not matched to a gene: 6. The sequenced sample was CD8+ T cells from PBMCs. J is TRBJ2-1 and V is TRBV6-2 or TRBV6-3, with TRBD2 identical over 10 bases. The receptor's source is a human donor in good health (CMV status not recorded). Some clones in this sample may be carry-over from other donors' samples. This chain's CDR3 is CASSLTSGPYNEQFF. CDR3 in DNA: TGTGCCAGCAGCCTGACTAGCGGGCCATACAATGAGCAGTTCTTC.